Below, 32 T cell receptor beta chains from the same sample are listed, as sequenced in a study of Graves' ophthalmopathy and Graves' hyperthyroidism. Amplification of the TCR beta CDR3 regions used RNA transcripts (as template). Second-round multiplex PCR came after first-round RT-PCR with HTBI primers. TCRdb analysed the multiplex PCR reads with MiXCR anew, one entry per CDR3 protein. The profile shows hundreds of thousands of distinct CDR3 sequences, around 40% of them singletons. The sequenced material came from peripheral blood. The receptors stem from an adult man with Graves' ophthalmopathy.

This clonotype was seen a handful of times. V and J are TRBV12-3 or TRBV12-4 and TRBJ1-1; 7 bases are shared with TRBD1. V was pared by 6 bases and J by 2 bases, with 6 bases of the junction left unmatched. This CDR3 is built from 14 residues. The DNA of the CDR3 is TGTGCCAGCAGGCTCACAGGGGTTAACACTGAAGCTTTCTTT. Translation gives CASRLTGVNTEAFF.

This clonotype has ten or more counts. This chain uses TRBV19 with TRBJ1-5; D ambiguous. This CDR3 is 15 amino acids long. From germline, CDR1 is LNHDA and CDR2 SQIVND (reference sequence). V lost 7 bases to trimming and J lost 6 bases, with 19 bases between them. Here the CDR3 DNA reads TGTGCCAGTACCTCCCGGCCAAGGGTGGGTCAGCCCCAGCATTTT. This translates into CASTSRPRVGQPQHF.

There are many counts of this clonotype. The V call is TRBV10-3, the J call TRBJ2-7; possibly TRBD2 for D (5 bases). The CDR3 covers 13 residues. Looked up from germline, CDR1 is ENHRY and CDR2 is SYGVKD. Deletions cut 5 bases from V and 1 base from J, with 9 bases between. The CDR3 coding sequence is TGTGCCATCAGTCGACTACCTTCCTACGAGCAGTACTTC. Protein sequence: CAISRLPSYEQYF.

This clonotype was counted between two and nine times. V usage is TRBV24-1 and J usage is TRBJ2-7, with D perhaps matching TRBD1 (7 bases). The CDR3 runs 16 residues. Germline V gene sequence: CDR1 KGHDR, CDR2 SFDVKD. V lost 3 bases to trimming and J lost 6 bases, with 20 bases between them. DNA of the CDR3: TGTGCCACCAGTGATCCCGGGGACAGTAAAGCGGGCGAGCAGTACTTC. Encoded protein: CATSDPGDSKAGEQYF.

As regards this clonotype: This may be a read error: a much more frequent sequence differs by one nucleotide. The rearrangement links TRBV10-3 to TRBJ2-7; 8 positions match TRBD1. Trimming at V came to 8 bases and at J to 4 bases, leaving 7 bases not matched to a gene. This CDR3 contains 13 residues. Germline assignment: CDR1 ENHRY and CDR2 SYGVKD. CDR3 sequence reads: CAIGNTGGYEQYF. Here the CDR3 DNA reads TGTGCCATCGGTAATACAGGGGGGTACGAGCAGTACTTC.

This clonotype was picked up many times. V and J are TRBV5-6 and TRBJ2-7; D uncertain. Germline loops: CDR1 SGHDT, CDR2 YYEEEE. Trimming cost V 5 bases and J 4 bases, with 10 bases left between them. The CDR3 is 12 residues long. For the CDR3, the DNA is TGTGCCAGCAGTCATGGGGTTTACGAGCAGTACTTC. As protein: CASSHGVYEQYF.

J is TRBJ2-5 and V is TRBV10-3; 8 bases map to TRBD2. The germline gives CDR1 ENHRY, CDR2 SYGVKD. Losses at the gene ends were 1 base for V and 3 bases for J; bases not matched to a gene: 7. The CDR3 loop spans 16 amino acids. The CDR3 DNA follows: TGTGCCATCAGTGAGTTAGTAGCGGGACCTAAAGAGACCCAGTACTTC. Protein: CAISELVAGPKETQYF.

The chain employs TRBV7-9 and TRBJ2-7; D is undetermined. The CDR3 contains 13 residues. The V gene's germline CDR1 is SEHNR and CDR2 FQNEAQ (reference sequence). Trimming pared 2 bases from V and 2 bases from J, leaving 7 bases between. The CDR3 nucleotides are TGTGCCAGCAGCTTACTGAATACCTACGAGCAGTACTTC. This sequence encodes CASSLLNTYEQYF.

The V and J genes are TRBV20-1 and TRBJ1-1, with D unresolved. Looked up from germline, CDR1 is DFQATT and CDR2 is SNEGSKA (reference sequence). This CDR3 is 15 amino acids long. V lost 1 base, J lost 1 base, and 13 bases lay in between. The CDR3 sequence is CSARVNYGSNTEAFF. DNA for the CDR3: TGCAGTGCTAGAGTGAACTATGGCTCGAACACTGAAGCTTTCTTT.

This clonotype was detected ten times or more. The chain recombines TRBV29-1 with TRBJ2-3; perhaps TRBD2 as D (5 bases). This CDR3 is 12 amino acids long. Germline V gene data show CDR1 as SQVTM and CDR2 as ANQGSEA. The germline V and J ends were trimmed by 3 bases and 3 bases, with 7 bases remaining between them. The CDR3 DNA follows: TGCAGCGTTGAGGACTGGACAGATACGCAGTATTTT. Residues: CSVEDWTDTQYF.

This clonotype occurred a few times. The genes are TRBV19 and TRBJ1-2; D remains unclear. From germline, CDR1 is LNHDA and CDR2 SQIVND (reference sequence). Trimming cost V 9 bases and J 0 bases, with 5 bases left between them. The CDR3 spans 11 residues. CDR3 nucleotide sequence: TGTGCCAGCTTAGCTAACTATGGCTACACCTTC. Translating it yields CASLANYGYTF.

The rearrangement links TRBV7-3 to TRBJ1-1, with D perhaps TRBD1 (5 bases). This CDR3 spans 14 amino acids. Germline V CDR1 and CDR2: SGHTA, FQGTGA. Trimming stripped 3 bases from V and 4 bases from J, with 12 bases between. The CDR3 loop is CASSLLGGITEAFF. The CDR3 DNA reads TGTGCCAGCAGCTTGCTGGGGGGTATCACTGAAGCTTTCTTT.

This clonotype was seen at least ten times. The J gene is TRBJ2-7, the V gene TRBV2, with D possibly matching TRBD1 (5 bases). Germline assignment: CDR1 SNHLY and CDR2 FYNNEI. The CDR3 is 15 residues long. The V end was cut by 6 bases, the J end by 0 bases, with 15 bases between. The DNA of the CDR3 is TGTGCCAGCAGCTCGGACACCTCAAGCTCCTACGAGCAGTACTTC. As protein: CASSSDTSSSYEQYF.

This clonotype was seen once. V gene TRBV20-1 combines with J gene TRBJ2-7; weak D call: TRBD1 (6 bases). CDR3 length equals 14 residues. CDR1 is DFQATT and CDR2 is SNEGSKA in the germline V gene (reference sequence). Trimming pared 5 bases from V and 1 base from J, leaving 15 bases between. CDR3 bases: TGCAGTGCTCCGGGCAGGGGACGATCCTACGAGCAGTACTTC. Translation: CSAPGRGRSYEQYF.

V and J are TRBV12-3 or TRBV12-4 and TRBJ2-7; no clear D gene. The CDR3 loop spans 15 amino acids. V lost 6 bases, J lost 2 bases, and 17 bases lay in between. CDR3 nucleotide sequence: TGTGCCAGCAGCCCCCGGGCCTTGCTACCCTACGAGCAGTACTTC. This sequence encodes CASSPRALLPYEQYF.

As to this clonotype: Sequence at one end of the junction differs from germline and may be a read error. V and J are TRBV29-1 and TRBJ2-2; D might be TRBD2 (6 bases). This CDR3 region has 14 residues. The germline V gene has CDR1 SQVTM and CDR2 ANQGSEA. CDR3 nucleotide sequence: TGCAGCGTCGCCCTCTGGAGGGCCACCGGGGAGCCGTTTTTT. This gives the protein CSVALWRATGEPFF.

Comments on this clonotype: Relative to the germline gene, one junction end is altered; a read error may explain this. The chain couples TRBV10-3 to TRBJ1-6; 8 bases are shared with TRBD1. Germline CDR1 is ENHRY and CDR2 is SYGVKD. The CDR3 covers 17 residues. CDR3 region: CASSEAHNHRGDSPLHF. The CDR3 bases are TGTGCCAGCAGTGAAGCTCATAATCACAGGGGGGATTCACCCCTCCACTTT.

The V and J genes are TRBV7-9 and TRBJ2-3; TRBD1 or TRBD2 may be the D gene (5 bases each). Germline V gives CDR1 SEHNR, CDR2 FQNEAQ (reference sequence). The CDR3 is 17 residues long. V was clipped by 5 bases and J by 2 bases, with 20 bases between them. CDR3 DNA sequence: TGTGCCAGCAGCCCTAAGGCCGGGGACCAACCCACAGATACGCAGTATTTT. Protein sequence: CASSPKAGDQPTDTQYF.

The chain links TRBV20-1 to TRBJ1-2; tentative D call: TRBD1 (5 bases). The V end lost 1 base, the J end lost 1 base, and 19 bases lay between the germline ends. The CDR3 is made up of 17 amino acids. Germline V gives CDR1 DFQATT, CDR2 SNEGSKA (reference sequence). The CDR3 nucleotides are TGCAGTGCTAGAGGGCCCACAGGCGACGGTAATAACTATGGCTACACCTTC. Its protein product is CSARGPTGDGNNYGYTF.

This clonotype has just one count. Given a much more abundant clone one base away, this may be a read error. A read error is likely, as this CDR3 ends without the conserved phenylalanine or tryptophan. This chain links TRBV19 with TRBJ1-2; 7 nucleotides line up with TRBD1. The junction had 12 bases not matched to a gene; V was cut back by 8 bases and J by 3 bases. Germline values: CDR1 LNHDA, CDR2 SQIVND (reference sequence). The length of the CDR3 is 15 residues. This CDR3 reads CASESSGTVHYGYTS. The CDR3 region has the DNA TGTGCCAGTGAAAGCTCTGGGACAGTTCACTATGGCTACACCTCC.

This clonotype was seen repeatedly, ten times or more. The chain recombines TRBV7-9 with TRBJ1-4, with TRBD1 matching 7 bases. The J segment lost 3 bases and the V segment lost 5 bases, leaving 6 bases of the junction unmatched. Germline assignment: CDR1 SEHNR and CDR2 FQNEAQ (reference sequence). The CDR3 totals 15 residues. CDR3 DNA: TGTGCCAGCAGCACTAGTGGGACAGCTAATGAAAAACTGTTTTTT. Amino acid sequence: CASSTSGTANEKLFF.

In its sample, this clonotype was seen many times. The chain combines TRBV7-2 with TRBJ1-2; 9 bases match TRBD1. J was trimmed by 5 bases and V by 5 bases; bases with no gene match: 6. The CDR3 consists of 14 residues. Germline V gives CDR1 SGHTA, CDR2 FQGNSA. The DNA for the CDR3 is TGTGCCAGCAGCCCACCCGGGACAGGGTATGGCTACACCTTC. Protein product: CASSPPGTGYGYTF.

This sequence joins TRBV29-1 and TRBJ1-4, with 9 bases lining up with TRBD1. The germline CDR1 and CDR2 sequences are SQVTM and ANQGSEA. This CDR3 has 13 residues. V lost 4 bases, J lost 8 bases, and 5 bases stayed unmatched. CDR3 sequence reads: CSVVVDRGEKLFF. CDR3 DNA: TGCAGCGTTGTCGTGGACAGGGGAGAAAAACTGTTTTTT.

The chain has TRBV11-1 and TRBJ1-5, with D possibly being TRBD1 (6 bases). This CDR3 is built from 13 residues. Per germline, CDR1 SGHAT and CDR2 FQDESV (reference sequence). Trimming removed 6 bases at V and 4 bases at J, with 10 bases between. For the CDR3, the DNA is TGTGCCAGCAGGGGGGCCCCAAATCAGCCCCAGCATTTT. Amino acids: CASRGAPNQPQHF.

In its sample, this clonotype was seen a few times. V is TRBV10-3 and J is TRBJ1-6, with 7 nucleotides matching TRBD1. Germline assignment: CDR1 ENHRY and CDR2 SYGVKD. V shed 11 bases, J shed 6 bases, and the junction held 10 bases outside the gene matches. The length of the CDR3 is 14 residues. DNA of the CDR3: TGTGCCGGGAGTGGCACAGGGGCTAATTCACCCCTCCACTTT. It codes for CAGSGTGANSPLHF.

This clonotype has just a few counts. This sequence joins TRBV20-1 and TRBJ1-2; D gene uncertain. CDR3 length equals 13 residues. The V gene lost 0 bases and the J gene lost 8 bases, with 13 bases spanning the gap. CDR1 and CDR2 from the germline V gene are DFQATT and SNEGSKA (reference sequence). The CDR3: CSARDPATRGYTF. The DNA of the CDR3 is TGCAGTGCTAGAGATCCGGCGACGCGGGGCTACACCTTC.

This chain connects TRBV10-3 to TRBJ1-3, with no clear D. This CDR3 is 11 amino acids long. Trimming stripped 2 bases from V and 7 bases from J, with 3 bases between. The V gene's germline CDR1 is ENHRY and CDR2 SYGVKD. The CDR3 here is CAISEQNTIYF. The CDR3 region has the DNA TGTGCCATCAGTGAGCAGAACACCATATATTTT.

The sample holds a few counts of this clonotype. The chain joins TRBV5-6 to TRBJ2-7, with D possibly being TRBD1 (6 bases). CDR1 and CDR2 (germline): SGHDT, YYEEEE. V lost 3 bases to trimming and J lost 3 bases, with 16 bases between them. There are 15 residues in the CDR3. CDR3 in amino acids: CASSSNTGSFYEQYF. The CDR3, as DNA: TGTGCCAGCAGCTCAAATACAGGGTCGTTCTACGAGCAGTACTTC.

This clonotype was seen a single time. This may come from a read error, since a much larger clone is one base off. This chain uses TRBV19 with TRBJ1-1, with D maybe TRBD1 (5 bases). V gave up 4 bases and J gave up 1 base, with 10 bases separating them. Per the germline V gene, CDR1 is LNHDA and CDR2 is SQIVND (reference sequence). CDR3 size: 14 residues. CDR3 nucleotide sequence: TGTGCCAGTAGTACAGAAACAGGGAACACTGAAGCTTTCTTT. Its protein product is CASSTETGNTEAFF.

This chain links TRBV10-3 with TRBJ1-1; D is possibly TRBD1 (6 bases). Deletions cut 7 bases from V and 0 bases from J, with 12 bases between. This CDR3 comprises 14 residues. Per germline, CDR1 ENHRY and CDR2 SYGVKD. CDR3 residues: CAITPDSVNTEAFF. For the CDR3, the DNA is TGTGCCATCACCCCGGACAGTGTGAACACTGAAGCTTTCTTT.

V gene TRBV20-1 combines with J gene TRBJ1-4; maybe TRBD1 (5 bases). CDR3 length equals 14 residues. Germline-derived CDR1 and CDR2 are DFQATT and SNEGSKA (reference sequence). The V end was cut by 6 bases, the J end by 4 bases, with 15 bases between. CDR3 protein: CSAGEQGVNEKLFF. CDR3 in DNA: TGCAGTGCCGGAGAGCAGGGAGTTAATGAAAAACTGTTTTTT.

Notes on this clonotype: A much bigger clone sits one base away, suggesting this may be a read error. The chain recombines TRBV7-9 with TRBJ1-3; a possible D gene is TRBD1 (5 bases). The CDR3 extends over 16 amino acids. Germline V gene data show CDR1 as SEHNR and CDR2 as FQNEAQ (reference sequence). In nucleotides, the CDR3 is TGTGCCAGCAGCTTGGGATTGACAGACTCTGGAAGCACCATATATTTT. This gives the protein CASSLGLTDSGSTIYF.